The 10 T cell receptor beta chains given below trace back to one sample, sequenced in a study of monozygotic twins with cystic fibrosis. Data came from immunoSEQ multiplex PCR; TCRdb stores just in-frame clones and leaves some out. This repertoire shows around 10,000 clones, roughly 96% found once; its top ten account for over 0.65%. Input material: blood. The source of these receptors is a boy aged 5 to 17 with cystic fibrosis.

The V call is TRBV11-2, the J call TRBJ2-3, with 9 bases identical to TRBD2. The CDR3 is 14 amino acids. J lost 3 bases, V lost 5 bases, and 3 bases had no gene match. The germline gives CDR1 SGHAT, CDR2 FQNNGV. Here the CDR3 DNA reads TGTGCCAGCAGCATTAGCGGGGGAACAGATACGCAGTATTTT. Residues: CASSISGGTDTQYF.

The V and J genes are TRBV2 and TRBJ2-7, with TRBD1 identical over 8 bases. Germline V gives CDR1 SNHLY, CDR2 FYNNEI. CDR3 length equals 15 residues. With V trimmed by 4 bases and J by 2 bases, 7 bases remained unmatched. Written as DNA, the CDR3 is TGTGCCAGCAGTGGCGACAGGGGATGGACCTACGAGCAGTACTTC. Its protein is CASSGDRGWTYEQYF. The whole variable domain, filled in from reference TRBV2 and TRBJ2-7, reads EPEVTQTPSHQVTQMGQEVILRCVPISNHLYFYWYRQILGQKVEFLVSFYNNEISEKSEIFDDQFSVERPDGSNFTLKIRSTKLEDSAMYFCASSGDRGWTYEQYFGPGTRLTVT.

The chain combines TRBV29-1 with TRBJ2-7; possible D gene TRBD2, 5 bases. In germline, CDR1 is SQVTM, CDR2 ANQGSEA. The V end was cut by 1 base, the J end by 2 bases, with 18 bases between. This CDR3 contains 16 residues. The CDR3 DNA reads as TGCAGCGTTGAAGTGAGAGGGCCGGGCAGAGCCTACGAGCAGTACTTC. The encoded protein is CSVEVRGPGRAYEQYF.

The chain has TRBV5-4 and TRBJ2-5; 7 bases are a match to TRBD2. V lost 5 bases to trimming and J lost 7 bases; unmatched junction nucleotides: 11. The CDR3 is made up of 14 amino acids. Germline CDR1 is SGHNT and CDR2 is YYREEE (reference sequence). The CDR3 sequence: CASRSSAGRGTQYF. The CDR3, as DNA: TGTGCCAGCAGATCCTCAGCGGGGAGGGGGACCCAGTACTTC.

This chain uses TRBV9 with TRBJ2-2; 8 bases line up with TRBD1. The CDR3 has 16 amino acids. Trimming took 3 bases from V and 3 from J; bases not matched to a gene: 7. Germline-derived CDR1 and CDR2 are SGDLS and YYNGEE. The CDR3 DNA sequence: TGTGCCAGCAGCGCCCGGGACAGGACATACACCGGGGAGCTGTTTTTT. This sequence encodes CASSARDRTYTGELFF.

The CDR3 spells CASSIPGTGHEKLFF. CDR3 nucleotide sequence: TGTGCCAGCAGCATCCCCGGGACAGGGCATGAAAAACTGTTTTTT. V is TRBV14 and J is TRBJ1-4, with 9 bases that match TRBD1. CDR3 length: 15 amino acids. V was clipped by 5 bases and J by 6 bases; unmatched bases: 7. The germline V gene encodes CDR1 SGHDN and CDR2 FVKESK.

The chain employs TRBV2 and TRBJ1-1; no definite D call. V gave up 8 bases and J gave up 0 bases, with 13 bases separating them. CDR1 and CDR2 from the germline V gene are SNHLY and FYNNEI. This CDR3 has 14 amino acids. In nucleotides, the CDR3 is TGTGCCAGCGAGGAGGAACCTTTGAACACTGAAGCTTTCTTT. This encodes CASEEEPLNTEAFF.

CDR3 nucleotide sequence: TGTGCCAGTAGTTCCGACAGGTTCTCTGGAAACACCATATATTTT. As protein: CASSSDRFSGNTIYF. The gene calls are TRBV19 and TRBJ1-3; tentatively, D is TRBD1 (6 bases). Trimming pared 5 bases from V and 0 bases from J, leaving 11 bases between. This CDR3 spans 15 amino acids. Looked up from germline, CDR1 is LNHDA and CDR2 is SQIVND (reference sequence).

The CDR3 loop reads CATSRVPPLEGKEKETQYF. In DNA form, the CDR3 reads TGTGCCACCAGCAGAGTCCCTCCCCTGGAGGGGAAGGAAAAAGAGACCCAGTACTTC. The chain has TRBV15 and TRBJ2-5; tentatively, D is TRBD2 (6 bases). The CDR3 sequence is 19 residues long. Trimming stripped 1 base from V and 3 bases from J, with 24 bases between. Germline CDR1 and CDR2: LNHNV and YYDKDF (reference sequence).

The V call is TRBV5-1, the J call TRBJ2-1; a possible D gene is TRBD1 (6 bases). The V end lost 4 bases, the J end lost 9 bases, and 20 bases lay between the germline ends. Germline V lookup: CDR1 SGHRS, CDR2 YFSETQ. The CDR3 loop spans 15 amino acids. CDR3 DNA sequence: TGCGCCAGCAGCCCTACGGGGCCCCTAGGGGGTGAGCAGTTCTTC. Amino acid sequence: CASSPTGPLGGEQFF.